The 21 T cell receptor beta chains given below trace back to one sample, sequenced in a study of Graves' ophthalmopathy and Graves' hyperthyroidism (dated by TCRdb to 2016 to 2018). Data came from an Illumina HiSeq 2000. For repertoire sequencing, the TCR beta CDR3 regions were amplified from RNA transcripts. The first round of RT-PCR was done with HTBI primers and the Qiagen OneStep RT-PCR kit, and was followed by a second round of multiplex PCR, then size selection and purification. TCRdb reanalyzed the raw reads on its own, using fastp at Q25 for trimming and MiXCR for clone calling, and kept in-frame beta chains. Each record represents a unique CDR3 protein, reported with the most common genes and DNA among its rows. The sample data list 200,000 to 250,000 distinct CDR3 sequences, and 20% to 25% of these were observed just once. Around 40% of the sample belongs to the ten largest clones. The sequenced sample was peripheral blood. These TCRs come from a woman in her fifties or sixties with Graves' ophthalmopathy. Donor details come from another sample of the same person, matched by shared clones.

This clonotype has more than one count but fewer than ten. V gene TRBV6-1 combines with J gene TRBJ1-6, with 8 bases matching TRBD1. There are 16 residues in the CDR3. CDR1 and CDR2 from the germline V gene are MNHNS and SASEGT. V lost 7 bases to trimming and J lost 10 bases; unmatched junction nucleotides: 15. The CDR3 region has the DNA TGTGCCAGCAAGGATTCTCGACAGGGGACAGGATCACCCCTCCACTTT. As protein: CASKDSRQGTGSPLHF.

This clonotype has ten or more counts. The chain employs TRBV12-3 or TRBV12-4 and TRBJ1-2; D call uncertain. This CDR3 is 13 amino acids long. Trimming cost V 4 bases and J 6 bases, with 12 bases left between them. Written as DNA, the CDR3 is TGTGCCAGCAGTTCGGGCAGCCTGGATGGCTACACCTTC. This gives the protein CASSSGSLDGYTF.

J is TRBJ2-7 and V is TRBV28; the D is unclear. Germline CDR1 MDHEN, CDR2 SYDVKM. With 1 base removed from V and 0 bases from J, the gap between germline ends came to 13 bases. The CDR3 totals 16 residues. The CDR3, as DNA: TGTGCCAGCAGTTTATCCTTTCGGTACGACTCCTACGAGCAGTACTTC. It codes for CASSLSFRYDSYEQYF.

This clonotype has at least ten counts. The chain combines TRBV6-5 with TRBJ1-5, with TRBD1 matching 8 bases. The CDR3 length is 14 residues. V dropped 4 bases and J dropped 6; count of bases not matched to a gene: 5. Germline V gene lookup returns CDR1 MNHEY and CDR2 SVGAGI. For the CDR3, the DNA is TGTGCCAGCAGTTTGGGCAGGGGGCTTCAGCCCCAGCATTTT. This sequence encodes CASSLGRGLQPQHF.

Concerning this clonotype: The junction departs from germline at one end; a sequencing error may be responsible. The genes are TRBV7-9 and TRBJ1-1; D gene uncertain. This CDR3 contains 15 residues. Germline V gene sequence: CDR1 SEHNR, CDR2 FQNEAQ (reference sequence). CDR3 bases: TGTGCCAGCAGCCTAGCCGTGGACGGGAACACTGAAGCTTTCTTT. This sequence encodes CASSLAVDGNTEAFF.

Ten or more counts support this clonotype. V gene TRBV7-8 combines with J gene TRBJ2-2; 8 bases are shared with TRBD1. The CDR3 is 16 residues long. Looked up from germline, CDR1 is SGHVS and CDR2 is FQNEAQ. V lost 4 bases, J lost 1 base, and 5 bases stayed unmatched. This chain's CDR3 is CASSWQGAGNTGELFF. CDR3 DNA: TGTGCCAGCAGCTGGCAGGGGGCAGGGAACACCGGGGAGCTGTTTTTT.

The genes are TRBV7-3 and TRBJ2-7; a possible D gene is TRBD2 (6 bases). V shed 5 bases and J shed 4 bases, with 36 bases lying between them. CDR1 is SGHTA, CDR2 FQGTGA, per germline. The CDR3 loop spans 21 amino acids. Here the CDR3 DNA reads TGTGCCAGCAGCGTCTCGAGGCTAGCGACTCACCACTCACTTATACAATACGAGCAGTACTTC. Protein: CASSVSRLATHHSLIQYEQYF.

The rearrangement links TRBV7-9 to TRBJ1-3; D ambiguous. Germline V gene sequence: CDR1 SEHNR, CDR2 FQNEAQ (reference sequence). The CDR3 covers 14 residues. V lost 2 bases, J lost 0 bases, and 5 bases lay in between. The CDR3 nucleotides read TGTGCCAGCAGCTTATCTAGCTCTGGAAACACCATATATTTT. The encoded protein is CASSLSSSGNTIYF.

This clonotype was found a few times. The CDR3 nucleotides are TGCAGCGTTGAGGTGACAGGGGGTTCCGAGACCCAGTACTTC. It specifies CSVEVTGGSETQYF. The rearrangement joins TRBV29-1 to TRBJ2-5; 9 bases align to TRBD1. Germline CDR1 reads SQVTM; CDR2 reads ANQGSEA. This CDR3 has 14 residues. Trimming cost V 3 bases and J 5 bases; bases outside gene matches: 7.

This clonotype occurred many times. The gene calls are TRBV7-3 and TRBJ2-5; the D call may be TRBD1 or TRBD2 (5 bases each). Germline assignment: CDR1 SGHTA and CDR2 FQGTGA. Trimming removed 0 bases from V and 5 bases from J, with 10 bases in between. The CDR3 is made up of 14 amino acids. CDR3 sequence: CASSLTGVRETQYF. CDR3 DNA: TGTGCCAGCAGCTTAACGGGGGTACGCGAGACCCAGTACTTC.

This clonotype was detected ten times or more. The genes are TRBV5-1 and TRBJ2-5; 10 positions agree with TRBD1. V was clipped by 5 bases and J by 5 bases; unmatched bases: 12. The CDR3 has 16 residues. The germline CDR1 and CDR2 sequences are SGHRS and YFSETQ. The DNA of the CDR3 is TGCGCCAGCAGTAATCCGACAGGGGGCTCCCGGGAGACCCAGTACTTC. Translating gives CASSNPTGGSRETQYF.

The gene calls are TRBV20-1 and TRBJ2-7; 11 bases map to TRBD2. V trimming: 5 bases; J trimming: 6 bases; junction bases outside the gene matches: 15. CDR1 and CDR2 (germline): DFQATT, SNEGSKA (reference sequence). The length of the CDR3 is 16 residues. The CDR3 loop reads CSARTSTSGSRSEQYF. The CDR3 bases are TGCAGTGCTCGGACAAGCACTAGCGGGAGTCGAAGCGAGCAGTACTTC.

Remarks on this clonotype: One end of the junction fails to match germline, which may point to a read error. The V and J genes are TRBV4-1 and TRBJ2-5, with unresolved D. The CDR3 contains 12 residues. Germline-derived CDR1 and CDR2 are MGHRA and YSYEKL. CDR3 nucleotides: TGCGCCGGCAGCCAACCCCCAGAGACCCAGTACTTC. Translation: CAGSQPPETQYF.

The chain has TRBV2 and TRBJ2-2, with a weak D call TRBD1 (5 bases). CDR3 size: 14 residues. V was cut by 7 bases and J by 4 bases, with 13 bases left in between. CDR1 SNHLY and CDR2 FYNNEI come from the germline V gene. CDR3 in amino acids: CASKKGLVTGELFF. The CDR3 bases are TGTGCCAGCAAGAAGGGGTTGGTCACCGGGGAGCTGTTTTTT.

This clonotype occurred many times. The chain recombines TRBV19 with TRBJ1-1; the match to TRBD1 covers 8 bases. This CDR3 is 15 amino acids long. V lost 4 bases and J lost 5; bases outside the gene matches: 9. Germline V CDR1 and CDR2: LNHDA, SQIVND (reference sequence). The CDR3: CASSKQTGARTEAFF. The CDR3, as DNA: TGTGCCAGTAGTAAGCAGACAGGGGCGAGAACTGAAGCTTTCTTT.

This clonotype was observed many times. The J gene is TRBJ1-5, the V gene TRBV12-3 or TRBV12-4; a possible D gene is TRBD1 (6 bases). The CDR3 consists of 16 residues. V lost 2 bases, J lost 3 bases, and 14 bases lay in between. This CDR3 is CASSLNGRGDNQPQHF. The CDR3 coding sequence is TGTGCCAGCAGTTTAAACGGCAGGGGCGACAATCAGCCCCAGCATTTT.

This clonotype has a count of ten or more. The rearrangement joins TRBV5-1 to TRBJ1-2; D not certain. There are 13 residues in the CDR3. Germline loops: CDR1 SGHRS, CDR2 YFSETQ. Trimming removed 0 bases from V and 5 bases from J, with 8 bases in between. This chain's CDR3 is CASSLGWGYGYTF. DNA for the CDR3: TGCGCCAGCAGCTTGGGATGGGGATATGGCTACACCTTC.

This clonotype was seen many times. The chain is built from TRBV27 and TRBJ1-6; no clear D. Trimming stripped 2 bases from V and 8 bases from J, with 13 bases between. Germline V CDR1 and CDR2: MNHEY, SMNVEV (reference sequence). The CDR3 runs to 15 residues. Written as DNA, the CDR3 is TGTGCCAGCAGTTTAGGGAAATATGGAGATTCACCCCTCCACTTT. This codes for CASSLGKYGDSPLHF.

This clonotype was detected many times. The CDR3 sequence: CATSRGGLAGETQYF. Here the CDR3 DNA reads TGTGCCACCAGCAGGGGGGGACTAGCGGGAGAGACCCAGTACTTC. The V and J genes are TRBV15 and TRBJ2-5; 12 nucleotides line up with TRBD2. The CDR3 contains 15 residues. Germline loops: CDR1 LNHNV, CDR2 YYDKDF (reference sequence). The ends lost 3 bases at V and 4 bases at J; junction bases unmatched: 3. Complete variable domain (other parts from reference TRBV15 and TRBJ2-5): DAMVIQNPRYQVTQFGKPVTLSCSQTLNHNVMYWYQQKSSQAPKLLFHYYDKDFNNEADTPDNFQSRRPNTSFCFLDIRSPGLGDTAMYLCATSRGGLAGETQYFGPGTRLLVL.

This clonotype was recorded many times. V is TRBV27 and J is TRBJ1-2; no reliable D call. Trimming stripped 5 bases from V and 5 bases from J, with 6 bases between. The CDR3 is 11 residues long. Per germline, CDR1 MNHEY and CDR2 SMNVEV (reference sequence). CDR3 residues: CASSPPYGYTF. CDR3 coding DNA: TGTGCCAGCAGTCCACCTTATGGCTACACCTTC.

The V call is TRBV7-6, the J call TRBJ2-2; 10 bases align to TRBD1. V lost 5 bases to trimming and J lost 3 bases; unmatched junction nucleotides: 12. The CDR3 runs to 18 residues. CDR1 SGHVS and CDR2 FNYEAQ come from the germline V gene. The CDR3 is CASSPPTGDRGYTGELFF. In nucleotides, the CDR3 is TGTGCCAGCAGCCCCCCCACCGGGGACAGGGGATACACCGGGGAGCTGTTTTTT.